The 5 T cell receptor beta chains below were found in one sample sequenced in a study of blood T cell repertoires in COVID-19. Here immunoSEQ multiplex PCR was the method, and the copy in TCRdb shows in-frame clones only, minus some. Found here are about 340,000 clones, around 83% of them singletons; the top ten hold under 3%. Sequencing was performed on peripheral blood. These receptor sequences come from a man aged 25-45 years with active or convalescent COVID-19.

This rearrangement joins TRBV7-2 to TRBJ2-1, with 12 bases aligning to TRBD2. The CDR3 is made up of 17 amino acids. Germline V gene data show CDR1 as SGHTA and CDR2 as FQGNSA. Losses at the gene ends were 1 base for V and 3 bases for J; bases not matched to a gene: 4. The CDR3 loop reads CASSLVGLAGLYNEQFF. The CDR3 DNA reads as TGTGCCAGCAGCTTAGTTGGACTAGCGGGACTCTACAATGAGCAGTTCTTC.

The DNA of the CDR3 is TGTGCCAGCAGCCAGTGGACAGGCGGGGAGACCCAGTACTTC. Protein: CASSQWTGGETQYF. The chain combines TRBV14 with TRBJ2-5; 7 positions agree with TRBD1. The ends lost 3 bases at V and 5 bases at J; junction bases unmatched: 6. The CDR3 consists of 14 residues. The germline CDR1 and CDR2 sequences are SGHDN and FVKESK. Combining the CDR3 with reference TRBV14 and TRBJ2-5 gives the whole variable domain EAGVTQFPSHSVIEKGQTVTLRCDPISGHDNLYWYRRVMGKEIKFLLHFVKESKQDESGMPNNRFLAERTGGTYSTLKVQPAELEDSGVYFCASSQWTGGETQYFGPGTRLLVL.

The table lists this clone with a count of one. This chain links TRBV3-1 (or the pseudogene TRBV3-2) with TRBJ2-5; 10 positions agree with TRBD2. Per the germline V gene, CDR1 is LGHDT and CDR2 is YNNKEL (reference sequence). The CDR3 runs 18 residues. The V gene end was trimmed by 0 bases and the J gene end by 1 base; junction bases not matched to a gene: 8. The CDR3 spells CASSQDYSGLAAQETQYF. The DNA of the CDR3 is TGTGCCAGCAGCCAAGACTATTCCGGACTAGCGGCCCAAGAGACCCAGTACTTC.

This clone was detected once. This chain links TRBV12-3 or TRBV12-4 with TRBJ1-5, with 9 bases that match TRBD1. CDR3 length: 12 amino acids. The CDR3 bases are TGTGCTACTGGACAGGGGCACCAGCCCCAGCATTTT. It codes for CATGQGHQPQHF.

This clone appeared a single time. The chain has TRBV6-5 and TRBJ1-1; the D gene is possibly TRBD1 (6 bases). The CDR3 covers 13 residues. Germline V gives CDR1 MNHEY, CDR2 SVGAGI. Trimming took 6 bases from V and 6 from J, leaving 14 bases between them. The CDR3 coding sequence is TGTGCCAGCAGCCGGGGGGGGCGGGCTGAAGCTTTCTTT. Amino acid sequence: CASSRGGRAEAFF.